Sequencing of this T cell receptor beta chain was carried out in a study of T cells in localized non-small cell lung cancer. Notes on the study in general: In the blood, greater T cell density corresponded to longer overall survival. A median of roughly 50 of the top 100 tumor clones appeared in adjacent lung, which was paired and uninvolved. Only one tumor region was sequenced, so heterogeneity remains possible.

Germline lookup yields CDR1 KGHSH and CDR2 LQKENI. CDR3 size: 13 residues. V was pared by 0 bases and J by 1 base, with 3 bases between. Assay used: immunoSEQ multiplex PCR; TCRdb lists only in-frame clones, some missing. The table shows over 35,000 clones, with approximately 80% occurring only once. As regards this clone: Its matching antigen is unknown.

The clonotype comes from a male donor at least 60 years old with stage II lung adenocarcinoma. The source material was peripheral blood mononuclear cells, sampled before any cancer treatment. The genes are TRBV18 and TRBJ1-1, with D uncertain. For the CDR3, the DNA is TGTGCCAGCTCACCACCGAAGAACACTGAAGCTTTCTTT. Translation: CASSPPKNTEAFF.